This T cell receptor (beta chain) was retrieved from a study of shared clonotypes between healthy human individuals. General study points: Sampling involved blood alone; tissue repertoires likely differ.

Profiled with immunoSEQ multiplex PCR; TCRdb holds only in-frame clones, not every one. The data hold some 500,000 clones, with 65% to 80% observed a single time. Trimming took off 8 bases at V and 0 bases at J, with 11 bases between the two ends. The CDR3 length is 15 residues. Germline V gene lookup returns CDR1 SGHVS and CDR2 FQNEAQ. Points on this clone: The target antigen is unknown.

Sequencing used PBMCs. This sequence joins TRBV7-8 and TRBJ2-6, with D tentatively TRBD1 (6 bases). The origin of this receptor is a middle-aged woman in good health. Some clones in this sample may be carry-over from other donors' samples. The CDR3 sequence: CASSGQFSGANVLTF. The CDR3, as DNA: TGTGCCAGCTCCGGACAGTTCTCTGGGGCCAACGTCCTGACTTTC.